This TCR beta chain was sequenced in a study of neoadjuvant anti-PD-1 for oral cavity cancer. Study-wide background: Patients without progression received a fourth nivolumab dose around day 43, then surgical resection on days 50-56.

Indicated time point: after neoadjuvant nivolumab, at surgical resection. Stage II-IVA oral cavity squamous cell carcinoma was new and untreated by systemic or radiation therapy. Concerning this clone itself: The antigen remains undetermined.

Study conclusions and caveats: Greater tumor shrinkage accompanied bigger post-treatment sizes of preexisting clones. Each response group had just a few patients in TCR analyses.

The method was immunoSEQ multiplex PCR; TCRdb's version includes in-frame clones alone and lacks a portion of them. The sample includes 40,000 or so clones, roughly 35% of them seen just once. This TCR was sampled from a person aged 40 to 85 with oral cavity squamous cell carcinoma. The specimen comprised tumor tissue, sampled after nivolumab (anti-PD-1) treatment.

The CDR3 is CASERTGGYEQYF. In DNA, the CDR3 is TGTGCCAGCGAGAGGACAGGGGGCTACGAGCAGTACTTC. V and J are TRBV6-1 and TRBJ2-7; 10 nucleotides align to TRBD1. The CDR3 extends over 13 amino acids. The V gene end was trimmed by 8 bases and the J gene end by 3 bases; junction bases not matched to a gene: 4. The germline gives CDR1 MNHNS, CDR2 SASEGT.